A single sample is the source of the 8 T cell receptor beta chains below, sequenced in a study of blood T cell repertoires in COVID-19. Produced via immunoSEQ multiplex PCR; TCRdb's table is partial and in-frame only. The table lists roughly 250,000 clones, about nine tenths of them singletons. The sequenced sample was peripheral blood. The receptors stem from a man in his fifties or sixties who had recovered from COVID-19.

The genes are TRBV6-5 and TRBJ2-2, with 10 bases fitting TRBD2. This CDR3 has 14 residues. Germline loops: CDR1 MNHEY, CDR2 SVGAGI. J was trimmed by 6 bases and V by 11 bases; bases with no gene match: 9. CDR3 in amino acids: CAGLSGTSAGELFF. In DNA form, the CDR3 reads TGTGCCGGACTTTCCGGGACTAGCGCCGGGGAGCTGTTTTTT.

The chain links TRBV4-2 to TRBJ2-5; a possible D gene is TRBD2 (6 bases). Germline CDR1 is LGHNA and CDR2 is YNFKEQ. The CDR3 length is 14 residues. V lost 4 bases, J lost 5 bases, and 14 bases lay in between. The CDR3 reads CASSPSFAGETQYF. The CDR3 DNA reads as TGTGCCAGCAGCCCATCTTTCGCGGGGGAGACCCAGTACTTC.

V gene TRBV5-1 combines with J gene TRBJ2-3; possibly TRBD2 for D (6 bases). CDR1 is SGHRS, CDR2 YFSETQ, per germline. This CDR3 comprises 15 residues. Trimming removed 4 bases at V and 5 bases at J, with 17 bases between. The CDR3 DNA reads as TGCGCCAGCAGCCCGGGACTTCTTGGGATAGATACGCAGTATTTT. Its protein is CASSPGLLGIDTQYF.

V is TRBV13 and J is TRBJ2-5; D is possibly TRBD2 (5 bases). V was shortened by 7 bases and J by 5 bases, with 20 bases between the two germline ends. CDR1 PRHDT and CDR2 FYEKMQ come from the germline V gene (reference sequence). CDR3 length equals 15 residues. As DNA, the CDR3 is TGTGCCAGCAACACCGGACGGGGTTCGCGGGAGACCCAGTACTTC. Protein: CASNTGRGSRETQYF.

The rearrangement uses TRBV5-8 and TRBJ2-4, with 7 bases identical to TRBD2. V shed 0 bases, J shed 6 bases, and the junction held 9 bases outside the gene matches. Germline CDR1 reads SGHTS; CDR2 reads YDEGEE. The CDR3 covers 16 residues. Here the CDR3 DNA reads TGTGCCAGCAGCTTGGCCTCCGGGGGGTGGGGAAACATTCAGTACTTC. It encodes CASSLASGGWGNIQYF.

The rearrangement uses TRBV6-2 or TRBV6-3 and TRBJ2-2; 9 nucleotides match TRBD2. V shed 2 bases, J shed 5 bases, and the junction held 15 bases outside the gene matches. The CDR3 sequence is 19 residues long. Germline CDR1 MNHEY, CDR2 SVGEGT. CDR3 DNA sequence: TGTGCCAGCAGTTACACCTCTCCCTTTAGCGGGGGCGTGACCGGGGAGCTGTTTTTT. It translates to CASSYTSPFSGGVTGELFF.

This clone was counted ten times or more. The chain employs TRBV5-4 and TRBJ1-2, with 7 bases lining up with TRBD1. V lost 9 bases and J lost 6; bases outside the gene matches: 5. Per germline, CDR1 SGHNT and CDR2 YYREEE (reference sequence). The CDR3 has 11 residues. The CDR3 bases are TGTGCCATCTTGACAGGGAATGGCTACACCTTC. Translation gives CAILTGNGYTF.

The CDR3, as DNA: TGTGCCAGCAGCTACCGTACGGGGGGGAACACTGAAGCTTTCTTT. Encoded protein: CASSYRTGGNTEAFF. The chain is built from TRBV14 and TRBJ1-1; D is perhaps TRBD1 (5 bases). The V gene lost 5 bases and the J gene lost 1 base, with 14 bases spanning the gap. Germline V gives CDR1 SGHDN, CDR2 FVKESK. The CDR3 covers 15 residues. Supplemented by reference TRBV14 and TRBJ1-1, the full variable domain reads EAGVTQFPSHSVIEKGQTVTLRCDPISGHDNLYWYRRVMGKEIKFLLHFVKESKQDESGMPNNRFLAERTGGTYSTLKVQPAELEDSGVYFCASSYRTGGNTEAFFGQGTRLTVV.